This entry lists 8 T cell receptor beta chains sequenced from one sample in a study of blood T cells in healthy people across ages. Using a J-beta primer mix together with a sample-barcoded 5' primer, a second PCR was run for about 7 to 12 cycles. From the 5' RACE reads, TCRdb called clonotypes with MiXCR, one entry per CDR3 protein. Of 450,000 to 600,000 distinct CDR3 sequences in the sample, roughly a quarter were seen once. In addition, the sample was reused for a study of T cells of mothers and their children.

Sequencing was done on a sample of blood. The receptors were sampled from a boy younger than 10 in good health.

The rearrangement joins TRBV7-8 to TRBJ1-4; TRBD1 is a possible D gene (5 bases). The CDR3 is 15 amino acids. Germline V CDR1 and CDR2: SGHVS, FQNEAQ. Deletions cut 4 bases from V and 4 bases from J, with 13 bases between. CDR3 in DNA: TGTGCCAGCAGCTCAAAGGGGACGGGTAATGAAAAACTGTTTTTT. Its protein product is CASSSKGTGNEKLFF.

This clonotype showed up just a few times. This chain joins TRBV29-1 and TRBJ2-5; D might be TRBD1 or TRBD2, each matching 5 bases. V was pared by 3 bases and J by 3 bases, with 11 bases between. The CDR3 loop spans 13 amino acids. Germline lookup yields CDR1 SQVTM and CDR2 ANQGSEA. The CDR3 is CSVEGENEETQYF. The CDR3, as DNA: TGCAGCGTTGAGGGGGAGAATGAAGAGACCCAGTACTTC.

This clonotype appeared a few times. This sequence joins TRBV12-3 or TRBV12-4 and TRBJ2-1, with D perhaps TRBD2 (6 bases). CDR3 length equals 15 residues. The V end was cut by 5 bases, the J end by 2 bases, with 13 bases between. The CDR3 reads CASSPRSGPYNEQFF. Here the CDR3 DNA reads TGTGCCAGCAGTCCCCGCAGCGGGCCCTACAATGAGCAGTTCTTC.

This clonotype turned up a few times. The CDR3 DNA is TGTGCCAGCAGTCACGGGAGCAGGGGGCTGGAGACCCAGTACTTC. It translates to CASSHGSRGLETQYF. V and J are TRBV5-8 and TRBJ2-5; TRBD1 aligns across 8 bases. The CDR3 has 15 residues. V lost 5 bases and J lost 5; bases outside the gene matches: 11. Germline assignment: CDR1 SGHTS and CDR2 YDEGEE. Filled out from reference TRBV5-8 and TRBJ2-5, the complete variable domain reads EAGVTQSPTHLIKTRGQQATLRCSPISGHTSVYWYQQALGLGLQFLLWYDEGEERNRGNFPPRFSGRQFPNYSSELNVNALELEDSALYLCASSHGSRGLETQYFGPGTRLLVL.

This clonotype was detected only a few times. V usage is TRBV7-2 and J usage is TRBJ2-1, with 9 bases that match TRBD2. CDR3 length: 14 residues. The germline V gene encodes CDR1 SGHTA and CDR2 FQGNSA. The V segment lost 7 bases and the J segment 1 base; nucleotides outside the gene matches: 2. CDR3 amino acids: CASILAGSYNEQFF. CDR3 nucleotides: TGTGCCAGCATCCTAGCGGGATCCTACAATGAGCAGTTCTTC.

This chain joins TRBV7-2 and TRBJ2-3, with D uncertain. CDR3 length: 14 residues. The germline CDR1 and CDR2 sequences are SGHTA and FQGNSA. With 5 bases removed from V and 5 bases from J, the gap between germline ends came to 14 bases. This CDR3 reads CASSPPGGRDTQYF. The DNA of the CDR3 is TGTGCCAGCAGCCCCCCGGGCGGACGAGATACGCAGTATTTT.

This chain connects TRBV28 to TRBJ2-7; D perhaps matches TRBD1 (5 bases). Germline loops: CDR1 MDHEN, CDR2 SYDVKM. The CDR3 runs to 15 residues. V gave up 7 bases and J gave up 4 bases, with 20 bases separating them. CDR3: CASTKQGTPPYEQYF. CDR3 nucleotide sequence: TGTGCCAGCACAAAGCAGGGTACCCCTCCATACGAGCAGTACTTC.

The chain links TRBV10-3 to TRBJ1-2, with 7 bases aligning to TRBD1. Germline loops: CDR1 ENHRY, CDR2 SYGVKD. The V and J ends lost 4 bases and 3 bases, in that order; junction bases with no gene match: 11. The CDR3 loop spans 16 amino acids. CDR3 sequence (DNA): TGTGCCATCAGTGCGACAGGGATCCCTCTCGACTATGGCTACACCTTC. Protein product: CAISATGIPLDYGYTF.